This paragraph reports one T cell receptor beta chain. Antigen specificity is unknown. This sample is part of a study of tissue T cells after allogeneic stem cell transplantation. Overall study: Four unmodified and three CD34-selected T-cell-depleted grafts went to graft-versus-host disease patients. Viable blood and marrow gave sorted CD3+ T cells if numbers allowed.

Sequencing was performed with immunoSEQ multiplex PCR; in TCRdb, only in-frame clones are kept and a portion is missing. The sample carries just over 25,000 clones, 75% to 95% recorded once. Study observations and caveats: Alloreactivity or antigen specificity of tissue TCRs was not determined; some clones might be host cells.

The CDR3 runs to 15 residues. Trimming took 1 base from V and 2 from J, leaving 13 bases between them. Germline CDR1 SGHNT, CDR2 YYREEE (reference sequence). The chain links TRBV5-4 to TRBJ2-7, with D perhaps matching TRBD1 (5 bases). Specimen: blood, collected before transplantation. The sequence was collected from a male donor aged 60 or over who later had graft-versus-host disease after an allogeneic stem cell transplant. This CDR3 reads CASSLQGDGPYEQYF. The CDR3, as DNA: TGTGCCAGCAGCTTGCAAGGGGATGGACCCTACGAGCAGTACTTC. Complete variable domain (other parts from reference TRBV5-4 and TRBJ2-7): ETGVTQSPTHLIKTRGQQVTLRCSSQSGHNTVSWYQQALGQGPQFIFQYYREEENGRGNFPPRFSGLQFPNYSSELNVNALELDDSALYLCASSLQGDGPYEQYFGPGTRLTVT.